These T cell receptor beta chains were read from a single sample in a study of T-cell memory formation after mild COVID-19. TCRdb used MiXCR to reprocess the 5' RACE reads, holding one entry per CDR3 protein. The sample consists of hundreds of thousands of distinct CDR3 sequences, approximately 18% of them appearing once. The sequenced sample consisted of PBMCs or a T cell subset sorted from them (not recorded which). The receptors shown here come from an adult woman who had mild COVID-19 (a few samples of this study predate the infection). Cell type and time point are not known. Each CDR3 is given with its conserved first and last residue.

V gene	CDR3 length	J gene	CDR3 protein
TRBV10-3	15	TRBJ2-1	CAISGTSGDYNEQFF
TRBV19	13	TRBJ2-1	CASSIALSNEQFF
TRBV14	14	TRBJ1-2	CASSRDRSSYGYTF
TRBV4-2	15	TRBJ2-7	CASSQDPQAAYEQYF
TRBV7-2	14	TRBJ1-5	CASSLTGKDQPQHF
TRBV5-1	12	TRBJ2-2	CASSLYPGSLFF
TRBV6-1	13	TRBJ1-4	CASGRDNGEKLFF
TRBV11-2	14	TRBJ2-2	CASSPLKGTGELFF
TRBV5-6	12	TRBJ2-7	CASSKTDNEQYF
TRBV30	12	TRBJ2-7	CAWVALGQGILF
TRBV6-2/TRBV6-3	12	TRBJ2-1	CASGNSYNEQFF
TRBV5-1	14	TRBJ2-7	CASTYYRGGYEQYF
TRBV19	13	TRBJ2-7	CASSIVPGGEQYF
TRBV6-1	17	TRBJ2-7	CASSEWLAGDYYYEQYF
TRBV9	15	TRBJ1-1	CASSVSGELVTEAFF
TRBV24-1	12	TRBJ2-5	CATGTGTETQYF
TRBV20-1	15	TRBJ1-2	CSANPPDRSNYGYTF
TRBV18	14	TRBJ2-6	CASSPLAGANVLTF
TRBV3-1	15	TRBJ2-3	CASSESWGRTDTQYF
TRBV29-1	14	TRBJ2-1	CSVGSGGSYNEQFF
TRBV20-1	17	TRBJ2-2	CSASLLRGGWSTGELFF
TRBV7-8	14	TRBJ1-2	CASSLDKIVYGYTF
TRBV10-3	13	TRBJ1-4	CAMQGGLSEKLFF
TRBV6-6	16	TRBJ2-7	CASSTPPPGTTYEQYF
TRBV24-1	12	TRBJ2-3	CATRGNTDTQYF
TRBV6-5	15	TRBJ2-1	CASRPLAGGHTEQFF
TRBV6-5	16	TRBJ2-7	CASSYSPGGWSYEQYF
TRBV11-3	15	TRBJ2-1	CASSSRGESYNEQFF
TRBV20-1	16	TRBJ2-3	CSASGLRSPPADTQYF
TRBV7-9	15	TRBJ2-7	CASSLGGGAPYEQYF
TRBV5-1	12	TRBJ2-5	CASSGSVETQYF
TRBV5-1	18	TRBJ2-2	CASSLGPRDYRNTGELFF
TRBV6-5	14	TRBJ2-1	CASSYSGRAPEQFF
TRBV27	13	TRBJ2-7	CASSRLPGYEQYF
TRBV27	14	TRBJ1-1	CASSLFRGGTEAFF
TRBV20-1	13	TRBJ1-1	CSARGTGVSEAFF
TRBV24-1	15	TRBJ2-7	CATSDSHSANYEQYF
TRBV15	13	TRBJ2-3	CATSRESRPAQYF
TRBV5-5	12	TRBJ2-5	CASTYSRETQYF
TRBV9	14	TRBJ2-5	CASSVAGSQETQYF
TRBV12-3/TRBV12-4	14	TRBJ1-5	CASSDGGLYQPQHF
TRBV27	13	TRBJ1-1	CASSPTGGATAFF
TRBV5-1	14	TRBJ1-2	CASSVWTGIYGYTF
TRBV4-3	15	TRBJ2-7	CASSQVTSGGYEQYF
TRBV30	13	TRBJ2-1	CAWSVRSYNEQFF
TRBV7-2	15	TRBJ2-3	CASGASYSSTDTQYF
TRBV9	14	TRBJ2-7	CASTLGDGGYEQYF
TRBV11-2	13	TRBJ2-7	CASSLGLGGTTYF
TRBV15	15	TRBJ2-7	CATSRDNQGAYEQYF
TRBV9	15	TRBJ1-3	CASSRYRGGGNTIYF
TRBV6-2/TRBV6-3	14	TRBJ2-5	CASSYTWVEETQYF